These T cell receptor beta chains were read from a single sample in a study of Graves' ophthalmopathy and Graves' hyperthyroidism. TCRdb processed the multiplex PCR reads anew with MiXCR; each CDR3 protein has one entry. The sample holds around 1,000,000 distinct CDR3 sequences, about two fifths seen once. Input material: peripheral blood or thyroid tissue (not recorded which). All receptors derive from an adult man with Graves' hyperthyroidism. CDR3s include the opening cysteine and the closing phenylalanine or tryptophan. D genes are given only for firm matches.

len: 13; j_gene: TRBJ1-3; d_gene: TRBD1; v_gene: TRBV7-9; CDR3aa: CASSNGQGATIYF
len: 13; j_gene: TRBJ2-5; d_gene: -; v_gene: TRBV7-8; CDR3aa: CASSHGVGETQYF
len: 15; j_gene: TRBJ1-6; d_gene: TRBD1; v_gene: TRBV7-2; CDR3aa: CASTKTQGVGSPLHF
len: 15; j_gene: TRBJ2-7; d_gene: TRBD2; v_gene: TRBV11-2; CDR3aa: CASSLAYGRSYEQYF
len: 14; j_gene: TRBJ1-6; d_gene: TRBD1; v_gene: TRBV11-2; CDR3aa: CASSLDRGASPPHF
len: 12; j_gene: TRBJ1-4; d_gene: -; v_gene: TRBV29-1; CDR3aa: CSVESSLAGIFF
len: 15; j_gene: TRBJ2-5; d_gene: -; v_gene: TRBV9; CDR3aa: CASSLETRDQETQYF
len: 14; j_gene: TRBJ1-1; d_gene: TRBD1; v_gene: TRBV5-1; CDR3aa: CASTRQGVNTEAFF
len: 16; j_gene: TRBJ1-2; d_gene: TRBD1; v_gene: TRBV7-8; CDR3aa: CASRSGTGFGVGGYTF
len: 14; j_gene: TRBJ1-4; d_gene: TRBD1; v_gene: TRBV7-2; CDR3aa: CASTRKTGTEKLFF